These 27 T cell receptor beta chains were sequenced from one sample in a study of T cell responses to AZD1222 COVID-19 vaccine. TCRdb's table, derived via immunoSEQ multiplex PCR, lists solely in-frame clones and lacks some. The sample lists 100,000 to 150,000 clones, 93% occurring once. The sample in question was peripheral blood, obtained on day 0 of AZD1222 vaccination. These receptors were obtained from an adult in good health.

The chain employs TRBV11-2 and TRBJ1-4, with 9 bases that match TRBD1. The CDR3 extends over 15 amino acids. Germline lookup yields CDR1 SGHAT and CDR2 FQNNGV. The J segment lost 4 bases and the V segment lost 1 base, leaving 1 base of the junction unmatched. Here the CDR3 DNA reads TGTGCCAGCAGCTTAGGGGACAGGGATAATGAAAAACTGTTTTTT. It translates to CASSLGDRDNEKLFF.

The chain links TRBV11-2 to TRBJ1-4, with D possibly TRBD1 on 5 matching bases. V lost 4 bases, J lost 2 bases, and 11 bases lay in between. The V gene's germline CDR1 is SGHAT and CDR2 FQNNGV. This CDR3 has 15 amino acids. CDR3 DNA: TGTGCCAGCAGCTCGTGGGCAGGGACTAATGAAAAACTGTTTTTT. Translation: CASSSWAGTNEKLFF.

The V gene is TRBV11-2, the J gene TRBJ2-5, with D maybe TRBD2 (6 bases). Germline assignment: CDR1 SGHAT and CDR2 FQNNGV. Trimming removed 1 base at V and 1 base at J, with 19 bases between. CDR3 size: 18 residues. The CDR3 spells CASSLAVAGTSFQETQYF. The CDR3 DNA sequence: TGTGCCAGCAGCTTAGCGGTCGCGGGGACCTCCTTCCAAGAGACCCAGTACTTC. The full variable domain, its missing parts supplied by reference TRBV11-2 and TRBJ2-5, is EAGVAQSPRYKIIEKRQSVAFWCNPISGHATLYWYQQILGQGPKLLIQFQNNGVVDDSQLPKDRFSAERLKGVDSTLKIQPAKLEDSAVYLCASSLAVAGTSFQETQYFGPGTRLLVL.

The rearrangement joins TRBV19 to TRBJ1-1; possible D gene TRBD1, 5 bases. The CDR3 length is 13 residues. Trimming left V 5 bases short and J 7 bases short, with 14 bases between. Germline-derived CDR1 and CDR2 are LNHDA and SQIVND (reference sequence). CDR3 nucleotides: TGTGCCAGTAGTCGGACTCTTGGGGGTGAAGCTTTCTTT. This translates into CASSRTLGGEAFF.

This clone was counted a single time. An end of the junction does not agree with germline; a read error may underlie this. The chain links TRBV12-3 or TRBV12-4 to TRBJ1-2; tentative D call: TRBD1 (5 bases). The CDR3 spans 12 residues. The CDR3 coding sequence is TGTGCCAGCAGTTCGACGGGACTCCTCATGGGGTTC. Protein: CASSSTGLLMGF.

This chain joins TRBV18 and TRBJ1-2; TRBD1 is a possible D gene (5 bases). This CDR3 comprises 13 residues. V was cut by 3 bases and J by 3 bases, with 8 bases left in between. The germline CDR1 and CDR2 sequences are KGHSH and LQKENI. This CDR3 is CASSPAGDYGYTF. The CDR3 DNA follows: TGTGCCAGCTCACCGGCGGGGGACTATGGCTACACCTTC.

This sequence joins TRBV3-1 (or the pseudogene TRBV3-2) and TRBJ1-5; D not certain. Between the trimmed V and J ends, which lost 1 base and 3 bases, there was a span of 10 bases. This CDR3 spans 15 amino acids. In germline, CDR1 is LGHDT, CDR2 YNNKEL (reference sequence). The CDR3 DNA follows: TGTGCCAGCAGCCAAGTATCCAGATACAATCAGCCCCAGCATTTT. Translated: CASSQVSRYNQPQHF.

This sequence joins TRBV12-3 or TRBV12-4 and TRBJ1-1; no definite D call. Trimming removed 7 bases from V and 6 bases from J, with 15 bases in between. The CDR3 spans 13 residues. CDR3: CASNIGRASEAFF. The CDR3 bases are TGTGCCAGCAACATTGGTCGGGCCTCTGAAGCTTTCTTT.

V gene TRBV18 combines with J gene TRBJ1-1; the match to TRBD1 covers 9 bases. The germline V gene encodes CDR1 KGHSH and CDR2 LQKENI. The V segment lost 3 bases and the J segment 5 bases; nucleotides outside the gene matches: 4. The CDR3 runs 14 residues. The CDR3, as DNA: TGTGCCAGCTCACCCCGGACAGGGGCGACTGAAGCTTTCTTT. Protein: CASSPRTGATEAFF.

The chain combines TRBV25-1 with TRBJ1-3; D might be TRBD1 (6 bases). The CDR3 contains 14 residues. Between the trimmed V and J ends, which lost 1 base and 5 bases, there was a span of 9 bases. From germline, CDR1 is MGHDK and CDR2 SYGVNS. In nucleotides, the CDR3 is TGTGCCAGCAGTGAATCGGGGGGCCGAAACACCATATATTTT. Translation: CASSESGGRNTIYF.

This clone was picked up a small number of times. The V gene is TRBV5-1, the J gene TRBJ1-4, with TRBD1 as a possible D gene (5 bases). Germline CDR1 is SGHRS and CDR2 is YFSETQ. V shed 0 bases and J shed 5 bases, with 11 bases lying between them. This CDR3 has 15 residues. CDR3 sequence: CASSLAPGKNEKLFF. The CDR3 bases are TGCGCCAGCAGCTTGGCCCCAGGGAAGAATGAAAAACTGTTTTTT.

The CDR3 DNA sequence: TGTGCCAGCAGCTTATTACGATCGCGTGGCTACACCTTC. The encoded protein is CASSLLRSRGYTF. The chain combines TRBV5-5 with TRBJ1-2; D gene ambiguous. V was trimmed by 2 bases and J by 7 bases, leaving 12 bases between them. Germline CDR1 SGHKS, CDR2 YYEKEE (reference sequence). The CDR3 has 13 amino acids.

V and J are TRBV30 and TRBJ1-1; D unclear. The CDR3 is 12 amino acids. Germline CDR1 and CDR2: GTSNPN and SVGIG (reference sequence). V was cut by 4 bases and J by 4 bases, with 10 bases left in between. CDR3 sequence reads: CAWNRAATEAFF. The CDR3 DNA reads TGTGCCTGGAATCGGGCGGCCACTGAAGCTTTCTTT. The whole variable domain, filled in from reference TRBV30 and TRBJ1-1, reads SQTIHQWPATLVQPVGSPLSLECTVEGTSNPNLYWYRQAAGRGLQLLFYSVGIGQISSEVPQNLSASRPQDRQFILSSKKLLLSDSGFYLCAWNRAATEAFFGQGTRLTVV.

CDR3 nucleotides: TGTGCCAGCAGTCCACCTATTTCAGGGATCCCTGAAGCTTTCTTT. Amino acid sequence: CASSPPISGIPEAFF. The chain recombines TRBV28 with TRBJ1-1; tentative D call: TRBD1 (5 bases). CDR3 length: 15 amino acids. V lost 5 bases, J lost 6 bases, and 19 bases lay in between. Germline V gene sequence: CDR1 MDHEN, CDR2 SYDVKM.

This rearrangement joins TRBV7-2 to TRBJ2-7, with D unresolved. This CDR3 comprises 11 residues. V shed 5 bases and J shed 0 bases, with 2 bases lying between them. The V gene's germline CDR1 is SGHTA and CDR2 FQGNSA. CDR3 coding DNA: TGTGCCAGCAGCGCCTCCTACGAGCAGTACTTC. This gives the protein CASSASYEQYF.

This clone was picked up one time. The chain uses TRBV29-1 and TRBJ1-1; D is perhaps TRBD1 (5 bases). The CDR3 has 16 amino acids. CDR1 is SQVTM and CDR2 is ANQGSEA in the germline V gene. Trimming took 4 bases from V and 0 from J, leaving 18 bases between them. CDR3 sequence: CSVVGGVGSVNTEAFF. The CDR3 nucleotides read TGCAGCGTTGTAGGAGGGGTCGGTAGTGTGAACACTGAAGCTTTCTTT. The complete variable domain, with remaining parts taken from reference TRBV29-1 and TRBJ1-1, reads SAVISQKPSRDICQRGTSLTIQCQVDSQVTMMFWYRQQPGQSLTLIATANQGSEATYESGFVIDKFPISRPNLTFSTLTVSNMSPEDSSIYLCSVVGGVGSVNTEAFFGQGTRLTVV.

The rearrangement joins TRBV28 to TRBJ2-7, with a weak D call TRBD2 (6 bases). Trimming left V 2 bases short and J 0 bases short, with 8 bases between. The CDR3 has 14 residues. The V gene's germline CDR1 is MDHEN and CDR2 SYDVKM. The CDR3 DNA follows: TGTGCCAGCAGTTTACCCGGGAGCTCCTACGAGCAGTACTTC. Protein product: CASSLPGSSYEQYF.

The V and J genes are TRBV6-1 and TRBJ1-1; D gene ambiguous. Trimming removed 1 base at V and 11 bases at J, with 14 bases between. Germline V CDR1 and CDR2: MNHNS, SASEGT. The length of the CDR3 is 13 residues. CDR3 residues: CASSEEVRVSAFF. The CDR3, as DNA: TGTGCCAGCAGTGAAGAGGTGAGGGTTTCGGCTTTCTTT.

This clone was detected once. This chain links TRBV7-3 with TRBJ2-7; a possible D gene is TRBD1 (5 bases). Trimming took off 4 bases at V and 0 bases at J, with 10 bases between the two ends. The germline V gene encodes CDR1 SGHTA and CDR2 FQGTGA. This CDR3 has 14 residues. The CDR3 region has the DNA TGTGCCAGCAGCTCCCAAGGGGACTCCTACGAGCAGTACTTC. The encoded protein is CASSSQGDSYEQYF.

V and J are TRBV9 and TRBJ2-3; the D is unclear. The CDR3 has 14 amino acids. The germline V and J ends were trimmed by 1 base and 6 bases, with 12 bases remaining between them. In germline, CDR1 is SGDLS, CDR2 YYNGEE. CDR3 in amino acids: CASSVSPLSDTQYF. CDR3 nucleotide sequence: TGTGCCAGCAGCGTATCCCCGCTGTCCGATACGCAGTATTTT.

The chain uses TRBV28 and TRBJ2-1, with TRBD2 matching over 16 bases. The CDR3 is 17 residues long. Germline V gene lookup returns CDR1 MDHEN and CDR2 SYDVKM. The J segment lost 7 bases and the V segment lost 5 bases, leaving 8 bases of the junction unmatched. The CDR3 coding sequence is TGTGCCAGCAGTCAACTCCCGGGACTAGCGGGAGGGAATGAGCAGTTCTTC. Protein sequence: CASSQLPGLAGGNEQFF.

The chain links TRBV18 to TRBJ2-4, with D unclear. Per germline, CDR1 KGHSH and CDR2 LQKENI. This CDR3 is built from 14 residues. Trimming cost V 0 bases and J 0 bases, with 3 bases left between them. The DNA of the CDR3 is TGTGCCAGCTCACCACCGGAAGCCAAAAACATTCAGTACTTC. Protein: CASSPPEAKNIQYF.

J is TRBJ2-5 and V is TRBV7-3; D is uncertain. V shed 1 base and J shed 4 bases, with 13 bases lying between them. Germline loops: CDR1 SGHTA, CDR2 FQGTGA. This CDR3 is built from 15 residues. The CDR3: CASSLMSGVGETQYF. CDR3 nucleotide sequence: TGTGCCAGCAGCTTAATGAGTGGAGTCGGAGAGACCCAGTACTTC.

This clone has just a few counts. J is TRBJ1-4 and V is TRBV21-1. TRBV21-1 is listed as a pseudogene. This CDR3 spans 15 amino acids. The CDR3 sequence: CASSKVTGRRPKLFF. The CDR3 DNA follows: TGTGCCAGCAGCAAAGTAACGGGGAGGAGGCCTAAACTGTTTTTT.

The rearrangement joins TRBV5-6 to TRBJ2-7; TRBD1 is a possible D gene (6 bases). The CDR3 covers 13 residues. Between the trimmed V and J ends, which lost 4 bases and 3 bases, there was a span of 11 bases. Germline CDR1 and CDR2: SGHDT and YYEEEE. The CDR3 bases are TGTGCCAGCAGCCTCAGGGGATACTACGAGCAGTACTTC. Its translation is CASSLRGYYEQYF.

The CDR3, as DNA: TGCGCCAGCAGCTTGGCGGGGGCTATGAACACTGAAGCTTTCTTT. As protein: CASSLAGAMNTEAFF. The chain has TRBV5-1 and TRBJ1-1; D might be TRBD1 (6 bases). The CDR3 runs 15 residues. With 0 bases removed from V and 0 bases from J, the gap between germline ends came to 9 bases. CDR1 and CDR2 from the germline V gene are SGHRS and YFSETQ.

This chain connects TRBV5-1 to TRBJ1-1; 8 bases are shared with TRBD1. V shed 4 bases and J 1 base; nucleotides not matched to a gene: 6. This CDR3 region has 15 residues. The germline V gene has CDR1 SGHRS and CDR2 YFSETQ. CDR3 coding DNA: TGCGCCAGCAGCGCCAGGACAGGGCGGAACACTGAAGCTTTCTTT. Its translation is CASSARTGRNTEAFF.